This is a list of T cell receptor beta chains from one sample in a study of OX40 agonist ivuxolimab in advanced cancers. Only in-frame clones appear in the TCRdb table, and some are missing; sequencing was by immunoSEQ multiplex PCR. This table holds some 70,000 clones, around 93% found once. The sample here was CD4+ or CD8+ T cells sorted from blood, taken in a trial of the OX40 agonist ivuxolimab. The receptors here all came from an adult with an advanced solid tumor such as melanoma, head and neck, liver or kidney cancer. CDR3s include the opening cysteine and the closing phenylalanine or tryptophan. A D gene is named only where the DNA matches it firmly. Not all rows give a size; the values are once, few, many and, for expanded clones, a class.

J gene,V gene,clone size,D gene,CDR3 protein,CDR3 DNA
TRBJ1-2,TRBV27,.,TRBD1,CASSRQQGAYGYTF,TGTGCCAGCAGCCGTCAACAGGGGGCATATGGCTACACCTTC
TRBJ2-6,TRBV27,.,.,CASSLGPTGANVLTF,TGTGCCAGCAGTTTAGGTCCAACTGGGGCCAACGTCCTGACTTTC
TRBJ1-2,TRBV30,.,.,CAWSPGAKLYGYTF,TGTGCCTGGAGTCCAGGGGCAAAACTCTATGGCTACACCTTC
TRBJ2-1,TRBV11-3,.,TRBD2,CASSFGTSGYNEQFF,TGTGCCAGCAGCTTTGGGACTAGCGGGTACAATGAGCAGTTCTTC
TRBJ2-1,TRBV18,.,.,CASSPTALVKDEQFF,TGTGCCAGCTCACCGACTGCCCTAGTAAAGGATGAGCAGTTCTTC
TRBJ1-2,TRBV5-4,.,TRBD1,CASSSGTVYGYTF,TGTGCCAGCAGCTCCGGGACAGTTTATGGCTACACCTTC
TRBJ1-2,TRBV4-2,once,.,CASSQDNRKGYTF,TGTGCCAGCAGCCAAGATAACAGAAAAGGCTACACCTTC
TRBJ1-5,TRBV19,.,.,CASSIASNQPQHF,TGTGCCAGTAGTATAGCCTCGAATCAGCCCCAGCATTTT
TRBJ2-5,TRBV4-1,.,.,CASSREGVGVGQETQYF,TGCGCCAGCAGCCGAGAAGGGGTTGGGGTAGGCCAAGAGACCCAGTACTTC
TRBJ1-5,TRBV10-3,.,.,CAISEGYSNQPQHF,TGTGCCATCAGTGAAGGGTATAGCAATCAGCCCCAGCATTTT
TRBJ2-7,TRBV19,.,TRBD1,CASSGGQGGQYF,TGTGCCAGTAGTGGTGGACAGGGCGGGCAGTACTTC
TRBJ2-5,TRBV5-4,.,.,CASSRDYQGETQYF,TGTGCCAGCAGCCGGGACTATCAGGGGGAGACCCAGTACTTC
TRBJ2-1,TRBV5-4,.,.,CASSSTSKQFF,TGTGCCAGCAGCTCGACTAGTAAGCAGTTCTTC
TRBJ2-3,TRBV10-3,few,TRBD2,CAISESIRLAGSTDTQYF,TGTGCCATCAGTGAGTCGATCAGACTAGCGGGGAGCACAGATACGCAGTATTTT
TRBJ1-3,TRBV7-6,few,.,CASSLDRAPSGNTIYF,TGTGCCAGCAGCTTAGACAGGGCTCCCTCTGGAAACACCATATATTTT
TRBJ1-2,TRBV27,.,.,CASSSQPGLGGYTF,TGTGCCAGCAGTTCGCAACCCGGACTGGGTGGCTACACCTTC
TRBJ1-6,TRBV7-8,.,.,CASSSRQATGSYNSPLHF,TGTGCCAGCAGCTCGCGACAGGCTACAGGCTCCTATAATTCACCCCTCCACTTT
TRBJ1-1,TRBV2,.,.,CASDGSFTNTEAFF,TGTGCCAGCGACGGAAGCTTTACGAACACTGAAGCTTTCTTT
TRBJ1-1,TRBV7-8,.,.,CASSSTGLNTEAFF,TGTGCCAGCAGCTCCACAGGACTGAACACTGAAGCTTTCTTT
TRBJ2-7,TRBV5-1,.,.,CASSLPQGPPYEQYF,TGCGCCAGCAGCTTGCCGCAGGGGCCCCCCTACGAGCAGTACTTC
TRBJ1-6,TRBV9,.,.,CASSSDRGGGIHPLHF,TGTGCCAGCAGCTCGGACCGCGGTGGGGGGATCCATCCCCTCCACTTT
TRBJ2-3,TRBV7-3,.,TRBD1,CASSLTGIGTDTQYF,TGTGCCAGCAGCTTGACAGGGATTGGCACAGATACGCAGTATTTT
TRBJ2-7,TRBV5-1,once,.,CASSFSPPRAGPYEQYF,TGCGCCAGCAGCTTCAGCCCCCCGCGGGCAGGGCCCTACGAGCAGTACTTC
TRBJ2-7,TRBV6-5,once,.,CASSSPAEQYF,TGTGCCAGCAGTTCCCCCGCCGAGCAGTACTTC
TRBJ1-1,TRBV15,.,.,CATSRDLMNTEAFF,TGTGCCACCAGCAGAGATCTTATGAACACTGAAGCTTTCTTT
TRBJ2-7,TRBV29-1,.,.,CSAEGAGAYEQYF,TGCAGCGCCGAGGGAGCTGGAGCCTACGAGCAGTACTTC
TRBJ2-3,TRBV2,.,TRBD2,CASSRLAGTDTQYF,TGTGCCAGCAGTCGACTAGCGGGGACAGATACGCAGTATTTT
TRBJ2-5,TRBV6-5,.,.,CASSSGTKQETQYF,TGTGCCAGCAGTTCTGGGACGAAACAAGAGACCCAGTACTTC
TRBJ2-7,TRBV6-5,.,TRBD1,CASRRDRGHEQYF,TGTGCCAGCAGGCGGGACAGGGGGCACGAGCAGTACTTC
TRBJ2-1,TRBV6-5,.,TRBD1,CASSHTQGAPNEQFF,TGTGCCAGCAGTCACACACAGGGGGCGCCCAATGAGCAGTTCTTC
TRBJ1-6,TRBV18,.,.,CASSPVREINSPLHF,TGTGCCAGCTCACCTGTCAGGGAAATCAATTCACCCCTCCACTTT
TRBJ2-3,TRBV6-1,.,.,CASSERGSTDTQYF,TGTGCCAGCAGTGAGAGAGGTAGCACAGATACGCAGTATTTT
TRBJ2-5,TRBV11-1,.,TRBD1,CASSLSRDRSQETQYF,TGTGCCAGCAGCTTATCCCGGGACAGGTCCCAAGAGACCCAGTACTTC
TRBJ2-3,TRBV5-1,once,.,CASSYYADTQYF,TGCGCCAGCAGCTACTATGCGGATACGCAGTATTTT
TRBJ2-7,TRBV7-9,.,TRBD1,CASSLGTGNYEQYF,TGTGCCAGCAGCTTAGGGACAGGTAACTACGAGCAGTACTTC
TRBJ2-5,TRBV6-4,once,.,CASSDSSRVPQETQYF,TGTGCCAGCAGTGACTCTAGCAGGGTACCGCAAGAGACCCAGTACTTC
TRBJ1-4,TRBV11-2,.,.,CASRPPRALGEKLFF,TGTGCCAGCAGGCCTCCCCGGGCGTTGGGTGAAAAACTGTTTTTT
TRBJ1-1,TRBV5-6,.,.,CASSPPGAAEAFF,TGTGCCAGCAGCCCCCCGGGGGCGGCTGAAGCTTTCTTT
TRBJ1-1,TRBV18,.,TRBD1,CASSPGQATEAFF,TGTGCCAGCTCACCAGGACAGGCCACTGAAGCTTTCTTT
TRBJ2-2,TRBV19,few,.,CASSISPTGELFF,TGTGCCAGTAGTATAAGCCCCACCGGGGAGCTGTTTTTT
TRBJ1-1,TRBV30,few,.,CAWSRGDHEAFF,TGTGCCTGGAGTCGAGGGGACCATGAAGCTTTCTTT
TRBJ2-1,TRBV7-3,.,TRBD2,CASSFGLAVNEQFF,TGTGCCAGCAGCTTTGGACTAGCGGTCAATGAGCAGTTCTTC
TRBJ2-2,TRBV30,.,.,CAWTLPGNTGELFF,TGTGCCTGGACACTCCCCGGGAACACCGGGGAGCTGTTTTTT
TRBJ2-3,TRBV13,once,TRBD2,CASSLQASGGDTQYF,TGTGCCAGCAGCTTACAGGCTAGCGGTGGAGATACGCAGTATTTT
TRBJ2-1,TRBV30,.,.,CAYGGDPYNEQFF,TGTGCCTATGGTGGGGATCCCTACAATGAGCAGTTCTTC
TRBJ2-2,TRBV11-2,.,.,CASSSQYTGELFF,TGTGCCAGCAGCTCACAATACACCGGGGAGCTGTTTTTT
TRBJ2-1,TRBV2,.,.,CASSTTETNNEQFF,TGTGCCAGTTCGACAACCGAGACTAACAATGAGCAGTTCTTC
TRBJ1-1,TRBV5-1,.,.,CASSLVSGMNTEAFF,TGCGCCAGCAGCTTGGTGTCCGGGATGAACACTGAAGCTTTCTTT
TRBJ1-1,TRBV11-2,.,.,CASSSGPEAFF,TGTGCCAGCAGCTCCGGGCCTGAAGCTTTCTTT
TRBJ2-7,TRBV2,.,TRBD2,CASSAIAGNEQYF,TGTGCCAGCAGTGCCATAGCGGGGAACGAGCAGTACTTC
TRBJ2-7,TRBV19,.,.,CASSRGQGSYEQYF,TGTGCCAGTAGCAGAGGCCAGGGTTCCTACGAGCAGTACTTC
TRBJ2-5,TRBV19,.,TRBD1,CASSLGTGKQETQYF,TGTGCCAGTAGTCTCGGGACAGGGAAACAAGAGACCCAGTACTTC